This TCR beta chain comes out of a study of T cell responses to AZD1222 COVID-19 vaccine. Whole-study findings and limits: Among spike-specific TCRs, nearly half reportedly target unmutated variant regions. Spike-wide vaccine-associated CD4 TCRs dominated at 160-218 and 743-854. Repertoires were obtained only post-peak T cell response.

The repertoire was sequenced with immunoSEQ multiplex PCR; TCRdb's copy has only in-frame clones and lacks some. The table records 70,000 to 95,000 clones, roughly 88% of them present only once. The CDR3 is 15 residues long. The V gene's germline CDR1 is SEHNR and CDR2 FQNEAQ (reference sequence). V lost 8 bases and J lost 0, with 14 bases in between. A remark on this clone: The antigen is not known.

The V and J genes are TRBV7-9 and TRBJ1-3, with a tentative D call TRBD1 (6 bases). The sample here was peripheral blood, taken 28 days after the second AZD1222 dose. The TCR originated in an adult who received the AZD1222 COVID-19 vaccine. Here the CDR3 reads CASRTAGASGNTIYF. CDR3 bases: TGTGCCAGCCGGACGGCGGGGGCCTCTGGAAACACCATATATTTT. Based on the CDR3 plus reference TRBV7-9 and TRBJ1-3, the full variable domain is DTGVSQNPRHKITKRGQNVTFRCDPISEHNRLYWYRQTLGQGPEFLTYFQNEAQLEKSRLLSDRFSAERPKGSFSTLEIQRTEQGDSAMYLCASRTAGASGNTIYFGEGSWLTVV.